The text below deals with one T cell receptor (beta chain). The sample is drawn from a study of Ad26.COV2.S vaccination and SARS-CoV-2 variants. In germline, CDR1 is KGHSH, CDR2 LQKENI. CDR3 length: 15 residues. After removal of 3 bases from V and 2 bases from J, the junction contained 5 bases not matched to a gene. The protocol was immunoSEQ multiplex PCR, while the TCRdb copy is restricted to in-frame clones and leaves out a portion. The sample contains roughly 400,000 clones, roughly 90% of which appear only once. Specified treatment: 15 to 20 received Ad26.COV2.S at low or high dose, single or two shots; about 5 received placebo; per-sample allocation not given. Specimens were obtained on day 63 following the first vaccine or placebo injection.

The V call is TRBV18, the J call TRBJ2-7, with 9 bases that match TRBD1. Material: peripheral blood, obtained in a trial of Ad26.COV2.S vaccine versus placebo. The receptor's source is a person between 18 and 65 years old who received the Ad26.COV2.S COVID-19 vaccine or a placebo. The CDR3 region is CASSPGQGRAYEQYF. CDR3 DNA: TGTGCCAGCTCACCGGGACAGGGTAGGGCCTACGAGCAGTACTTC.